This T cell receptor beta chain was recorded in a study of blood T cells in healthy people across ages (dated by TCRdb to the mid-2010s). About the full investigation: In model experiments, template switching captured roughly one uniquely barcoded TCR beta cDNA molecule for every two T cells. Using deep sequencing normalized with unique cDNA molecular identifiers, the study measured how TCR beta repertoire diversity changes with age. Four age groups were formed from the donors: young (average about 15 years), middle-aged (approximately 40), aged (under 70) and long-lived (about 80). To avoid experimental bias, donors of different ages were randomly spread across the sequencing lanes. Using the same blood draw, the study looked at two additional independent replicas of 1 million unique cDNA reads for two donors, one aged 18 to 30 and the other aged 80 or older. Summary of the overall study and its limitations: The long-lived group showed more naive CD4+ T cells, fewer expanded clones and increased TCR diversity than the aged group, suggesting age selection. Because donor CMV infection status was unknown, age-related changes in expanded clonotypes were potentially confounded. A strong correlation was found between observed TCR beta diversity and the percentage of naive T cells measured by flow cytometry. Since profiling was done on bulk unsorted PBMCs, naive and antigen-experienced compartments could not be conclusively compared. Total diversity estimates from one million sequenced T cells were considered lower bounds and underestimates. Observed TCR beta diversity per million T cells fell roughly linearly with age, and a significant reduction was already apparent by age roughly 40.

Via the germline V gene, CDR1 is MDHEN and CDR2 SYDVKM. V lost 3 bases and J lost 1 base; the stretch between them is 19 bases long. The CDR3 measures 17 amino acids from cysteine to phenylalanine. The only DNA kept is the CDR3, 51 bases in frame from the first base. The donors were some 36 Caucasian individuals from Russia, aged about 6 to 95 years, who were systemically healthy. Roughly 10 milliliters of peripheral blood were drawn from each donor into EDTA-treated Vacutainer tubes. Ficoll-Paque density-gradient centrifugation was used to isolate PBMCs, with at least 7 million per sample. Trizol reagent was used to extract total RNA from PBMCs, with at least 5.5 micrograms per sample. For every donor, flow cytometry on a PBMC aliquot measured the percentage of naive CD45RAhigh/CD27high T cells. This clonotype has only a few counts. This receptor's antigen is unknown. There are no base qualities to consult, and no much larger clone falls within one base.

Preparation of the library involved 5' RACE. Sequencing was performed on an Illumina HiSeq 2500. A second roughly 7 to 12 cycle PCR used a sample-barcoded 5' primer and a J-beta primer mix. Each TCR beta cDNA molecule received a unique molecular identifier from a template-switch 5' adaptor carrying 12 random nucleotides. At least 2.5 million CDR3-containing paired-end reads were obtained from each sample. First-strand cDNA was synthesized from all RNA with the Mint cDNA synthesis kit, primed by a TRBC-specific oligonucleotide. Following uracil-DNA glycosylase treatment, all cDNA underwent a first 18-cycle PCR with the universal primers M1SS and BC2_uni_R. Under the source paper's analysis protocol: For normalization, 1 million high-quality reads were randomly selected from each sample, with every read carrying a distinct molecular identifier. Instead of being binned into consensus sequences, reads that shared molecular identifiers were thrown out. MiTCR, run with a Q25 quality threshold and the strictest error-elimination algorithm, handled CDR3 identification, clonotype clustering and error correction. Lower-bound total TCR beta diversity was estimated with a nonparametric unseen species model using Euler transformation. TCRdb itself trimmed the public reads at Q25 with fastp, ran MiXCR and retained productive beta chains. Rows with a matching CDR3 protein are joined into one entry that keeps the most common DNA and genes. TCRdb's processing, not the authors', yielded these V and J calls. This sample has 1.5 million to 2 million distinct CDR3 sequences in its table, and approximately 30% of those were observed once. The top ten constitute less than 9.5% of the sample.

Sequencing was performed on blood. The sequence is built from TRBV28 and TRBJ2-7; the D gene cannot be named for sure. The clonotype was recovered from a woman aged 30 to 39 in good health. For the CDR3, the sequence is CASSFTYKPPSSYEQYF. The sequenced DNA is TGTGCCAGCAGTTTTACTTATAAGCCCCCGAGTTCCTACGAGCAGTACTTC.